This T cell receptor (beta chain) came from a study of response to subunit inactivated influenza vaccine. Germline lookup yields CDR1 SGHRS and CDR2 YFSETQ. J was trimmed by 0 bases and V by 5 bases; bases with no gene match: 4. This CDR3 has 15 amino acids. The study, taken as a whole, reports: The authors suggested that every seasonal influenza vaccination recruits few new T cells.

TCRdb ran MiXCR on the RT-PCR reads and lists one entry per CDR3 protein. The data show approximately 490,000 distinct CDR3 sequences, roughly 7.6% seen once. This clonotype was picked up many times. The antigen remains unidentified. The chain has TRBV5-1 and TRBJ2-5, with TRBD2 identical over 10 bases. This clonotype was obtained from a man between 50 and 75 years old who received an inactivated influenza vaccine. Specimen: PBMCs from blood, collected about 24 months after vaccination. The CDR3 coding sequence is TGCGCCAGCAGGGGACTAGCGTCAGACCAAGAGACCCAGTACTTC. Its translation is CASRGLASDQETQYF.